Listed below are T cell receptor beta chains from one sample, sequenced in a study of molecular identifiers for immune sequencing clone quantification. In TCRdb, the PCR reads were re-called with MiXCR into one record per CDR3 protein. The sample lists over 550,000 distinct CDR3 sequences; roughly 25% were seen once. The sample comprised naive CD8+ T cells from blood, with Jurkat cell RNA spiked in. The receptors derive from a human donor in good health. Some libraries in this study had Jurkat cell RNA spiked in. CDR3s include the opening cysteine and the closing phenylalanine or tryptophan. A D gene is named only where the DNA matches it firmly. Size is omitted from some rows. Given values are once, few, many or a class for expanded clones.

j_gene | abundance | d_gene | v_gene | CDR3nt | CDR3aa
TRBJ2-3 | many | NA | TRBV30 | TGTGCCTGGAGTATGGACGCGGCAGATACGCAGTATTTT | CAWSMDAADTQYF
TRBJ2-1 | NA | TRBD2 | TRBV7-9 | TGTGCCAGCAGCTGGGTATACAGGACTAGCTCTAATGAGCAGTTCTTC | CASSWVYRTSSNEQFF
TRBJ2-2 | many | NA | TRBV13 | TGTGCCAGCAGCTTAGACACGGACGGGCAGCCCGGGGAGCTGTTTTTT | CASSLDTDGQPGELFF
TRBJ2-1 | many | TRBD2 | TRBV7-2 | TGTGCCAGCAGCTTAGCCTGGCGGGGGACTAGGGGCCTCGATGAGCAGTTCTTC | CASSLAWRGTRGLDEQFF
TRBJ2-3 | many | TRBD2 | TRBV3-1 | TGTGCCAGCAGCCCCCCGGCTTTTTGGGGGGGGAGGGCAGATACGCAGTATTTT | CASSPPAFWGGRADTQYF
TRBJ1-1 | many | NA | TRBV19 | TGTGCCAGTAGTTTTCCTTTCGGGACTGAAGCTTTCTTT | CASSFPFGTEAFF
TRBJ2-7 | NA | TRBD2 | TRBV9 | TGTGCCCGCAGCGCCGGGACTAGCGGGGGGCCCGCCTACGGGCAGTACTTC | CARSAGTSGGPAYGQYF
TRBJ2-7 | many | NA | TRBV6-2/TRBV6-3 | TGTGCCAGCTCCGCTGGGGAGCAGTACTTC | CASSAGEQYF
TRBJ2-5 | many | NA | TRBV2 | TGTGCCAGCACCATCGGACCGGAGGAGTACTTC | CASTIGPEEYF
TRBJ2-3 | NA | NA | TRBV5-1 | TGCGCCAGCAGCCTGAAGCTCCGGGGCTACCAATACACAGATACGCAGTGTTTT | CASSLKLRGYQYTDTQCF
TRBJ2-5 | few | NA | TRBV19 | TGTGCCAGTAGTATAGACGGGTATAGAGAGACCCAGTACTTC | CASSIDGYRETQYF
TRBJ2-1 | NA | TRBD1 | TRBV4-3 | TGCGCCAGCAGCCAAGATGTAACAGGGGCTTACTACAATGAGCAGTTCTTC | CASSQDVTGAYYNEQFF
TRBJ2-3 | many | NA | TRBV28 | TGTGCCAGCAGTCCGCAGATCAGCACAGATACGCAGTATTTT | CASSPQISTDTQYF
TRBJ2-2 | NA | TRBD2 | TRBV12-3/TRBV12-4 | TGTGCCAGCAGTTTATTGGGGACTGGGGGGGCCGGGGAGCTGTTTTTT | CASSLLGTGGAGELFF
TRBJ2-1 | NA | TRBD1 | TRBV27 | TGTGCCAGCACCACAGGACAGGGGTTCTACAATGAGCAGTTCTTC | CASTTGQGFYNEQFF
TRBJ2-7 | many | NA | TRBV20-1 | TGCAGTGCTAGTTTCTCCTACGAGCAGTACTTC | CSASFSYEQYF
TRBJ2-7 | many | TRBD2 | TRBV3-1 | TGTGCCAGCAGCCAAGACAGCGGGAGGAGGTACGAGCAGTACTTC | CASSQDSGRRYEQYF
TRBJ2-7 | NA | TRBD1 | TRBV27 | TGTGCCAGCGGGACAGGGGGCAGCCACGAGCAGTACTTC | CASGTGGSHEQYF
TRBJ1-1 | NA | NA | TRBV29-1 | TGCAGCGTTGAAGTGGGACCGTCAATGGAAGCTTTCTTT | CSVEVGPSMEAFF
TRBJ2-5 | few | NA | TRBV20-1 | TGCAGTGCTAGAGACGATGGGGGGCCGTTAAAGACCCAGTACTTC | CSARDDGGPLKTQYF
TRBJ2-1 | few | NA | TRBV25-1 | TGTGCCAGCAACCCGCCGGGGGCACGAAGTTATGAGCAGTTCTTC | CASNPPGARSYEQFF
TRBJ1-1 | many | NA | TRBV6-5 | TGTGCCAGCAGTTATTCAGGGGTGAACACTGAAGCTTTCTTT | CASSYSGVNTEAFF
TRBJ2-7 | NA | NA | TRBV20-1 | TGCAGTGCTAGAGGGGGGACCAGAGAGAACGAGCAGTACTTC | CSARGGTRENEQYF
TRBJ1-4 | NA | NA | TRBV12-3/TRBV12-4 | TGTGCCAGCCGCCTAGTAGTGATCGGGGTAAATGAAAAACTGTTTTTT | CASRLVVIGVNEKLFF
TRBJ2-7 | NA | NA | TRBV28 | TGTGCCAGCAGTTTGCCCGGGACGGCATCCTACGAGCAGTGCTTC | CASSLPGTASYEQCF
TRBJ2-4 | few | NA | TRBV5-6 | TGTGCCAGCACCGTCCGACCCGAAGTCATTCAGTACTTC | CASTVRPEVIQYF
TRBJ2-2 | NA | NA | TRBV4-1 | TGCGCCAGCAGCCCCTTGGTGGGGGACACCGGGGAGCTGTTTTTT | CASSPLVGDTGELFF
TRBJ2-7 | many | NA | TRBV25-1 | TGTGCCAGCAGTAAGGGGGGCTACGAGCAGTACTTC | CASSKGGYEQYF
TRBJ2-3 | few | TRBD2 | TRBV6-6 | TGTGCCAGCAGTTACGGGGACAGGGGACACTCCCCGGGACTAGCGGGAGCAGATACGCAGTATTTT | CASSYGDRGHSPGLAGADTQYF
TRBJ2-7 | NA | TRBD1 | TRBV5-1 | TGCGCCAGCAGCACACTACCGGGACAGGGGTTCTACGAGCAGTACTTC | CASSTLPGQGFYEQYF
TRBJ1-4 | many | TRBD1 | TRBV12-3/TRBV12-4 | TGTGCCAGCAGTACCTGGGACAGGGACGAAAAACTGTTTTTT | CASSTWDRDEKLFF
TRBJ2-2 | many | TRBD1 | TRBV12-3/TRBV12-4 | TGTGCCAGCAGTCTAAGGACAGGGGAATTCTCCGGGGAGCTGTTTTTT | CASSLRTGEFSGELFF
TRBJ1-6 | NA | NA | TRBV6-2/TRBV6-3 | TGTGCCAGCAGTTACGGGAGCTCCTATAATTCACCCCTCCCCTTT | CASSYGSSYNSPLPF
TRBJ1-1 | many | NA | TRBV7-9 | TGTGCCAGCAGCTTATTAACGGGGTTAAACACTGAAGCTTTCTTT | CASSLLTGLNTEAFF